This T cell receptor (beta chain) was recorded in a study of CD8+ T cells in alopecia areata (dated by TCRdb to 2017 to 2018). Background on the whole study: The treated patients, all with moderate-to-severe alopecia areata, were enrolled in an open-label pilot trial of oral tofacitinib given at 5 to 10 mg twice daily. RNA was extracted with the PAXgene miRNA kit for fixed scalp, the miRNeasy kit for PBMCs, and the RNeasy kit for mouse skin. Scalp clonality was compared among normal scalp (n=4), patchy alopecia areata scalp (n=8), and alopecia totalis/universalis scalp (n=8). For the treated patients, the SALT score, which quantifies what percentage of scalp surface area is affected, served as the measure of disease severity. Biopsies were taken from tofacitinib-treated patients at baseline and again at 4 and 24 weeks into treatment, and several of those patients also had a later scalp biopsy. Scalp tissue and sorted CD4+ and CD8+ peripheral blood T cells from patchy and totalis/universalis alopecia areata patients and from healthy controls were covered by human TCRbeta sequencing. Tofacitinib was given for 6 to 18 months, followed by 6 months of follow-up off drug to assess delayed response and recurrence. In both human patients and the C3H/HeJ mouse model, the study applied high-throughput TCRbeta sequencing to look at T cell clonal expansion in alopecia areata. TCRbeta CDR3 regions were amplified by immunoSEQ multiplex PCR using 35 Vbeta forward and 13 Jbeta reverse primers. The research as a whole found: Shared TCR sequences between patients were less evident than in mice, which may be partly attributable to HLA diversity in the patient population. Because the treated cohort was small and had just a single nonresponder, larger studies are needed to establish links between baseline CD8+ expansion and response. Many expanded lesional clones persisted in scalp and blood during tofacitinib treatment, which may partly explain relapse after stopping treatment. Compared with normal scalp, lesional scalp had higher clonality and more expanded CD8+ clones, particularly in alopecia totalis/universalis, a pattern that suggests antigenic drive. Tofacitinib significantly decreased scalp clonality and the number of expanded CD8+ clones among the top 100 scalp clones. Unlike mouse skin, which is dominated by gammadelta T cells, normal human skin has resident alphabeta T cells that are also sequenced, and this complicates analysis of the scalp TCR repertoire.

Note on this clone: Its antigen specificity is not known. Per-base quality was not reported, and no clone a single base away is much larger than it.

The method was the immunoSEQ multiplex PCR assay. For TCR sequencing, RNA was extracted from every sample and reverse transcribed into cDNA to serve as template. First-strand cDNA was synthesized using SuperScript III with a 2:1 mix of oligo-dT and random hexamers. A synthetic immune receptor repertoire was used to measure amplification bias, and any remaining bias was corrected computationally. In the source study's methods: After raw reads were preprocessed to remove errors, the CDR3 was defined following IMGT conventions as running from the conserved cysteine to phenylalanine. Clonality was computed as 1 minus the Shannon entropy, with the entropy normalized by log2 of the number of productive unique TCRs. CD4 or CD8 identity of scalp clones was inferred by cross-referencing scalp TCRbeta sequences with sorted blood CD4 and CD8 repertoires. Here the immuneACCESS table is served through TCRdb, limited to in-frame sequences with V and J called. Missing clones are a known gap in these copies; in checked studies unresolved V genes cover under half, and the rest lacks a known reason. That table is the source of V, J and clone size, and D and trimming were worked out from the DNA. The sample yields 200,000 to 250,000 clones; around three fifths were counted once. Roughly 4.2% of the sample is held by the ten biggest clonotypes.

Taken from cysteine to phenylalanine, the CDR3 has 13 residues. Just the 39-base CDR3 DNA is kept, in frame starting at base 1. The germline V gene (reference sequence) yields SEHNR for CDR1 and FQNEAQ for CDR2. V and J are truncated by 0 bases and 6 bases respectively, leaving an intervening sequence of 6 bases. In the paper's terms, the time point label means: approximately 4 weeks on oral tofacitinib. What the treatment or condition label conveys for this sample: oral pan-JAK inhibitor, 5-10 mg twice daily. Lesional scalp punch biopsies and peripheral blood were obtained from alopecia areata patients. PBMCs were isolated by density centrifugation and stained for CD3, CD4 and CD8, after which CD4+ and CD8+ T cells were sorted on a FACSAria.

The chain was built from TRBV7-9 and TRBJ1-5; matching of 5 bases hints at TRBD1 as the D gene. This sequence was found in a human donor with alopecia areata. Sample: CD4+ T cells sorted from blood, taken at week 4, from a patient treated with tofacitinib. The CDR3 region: CASSLAGTQPQHF. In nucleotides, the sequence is TGTGCCAGCAGCTTAGCCGGGACTCAGCCCCAGCATTTT.